This T cell receptor beta chain comes out of a study of relationships among human T cell subsets. CD8+ T cells were isolated by anti-CD4 multisort bead depletion, then anti-CD8 bead selection. TCR alpha and beta CDR3s were amplified from mRNA by semiquantitative ARM-PCR. ARM-PCR used tagged nested gene-specific primers, then communal superprimers for exponential amplification. TCRdb passed the multiplex PCR reads through MiXCR, listing each CDR3 protein once. The sample lists some 5,000 distinct CDR3 sequences; 50% to 70% were seen once. This CDR3 has 15 residues. Trimming removed 3 bases from V and 0 bases from J, with 10 bases in between. Germline assignment: CDR1 MDHEN and CDR2 SYDVKM.

The clonotype originates from a man aged 35-49 years in good health. This chain joins TRBV28 and TRBJ2-3, with TRBD1 as a possible D gene (5 bases). What was sequenced was CD8+ T cells sorted from blood. The CDR3 loop reads CASSFRGLSTDTQYF. The CDR3 nucleotides read TGTGCCAGCAGTTTTAGGGGCCTTAGCACAGATACGCAGTATTTT.